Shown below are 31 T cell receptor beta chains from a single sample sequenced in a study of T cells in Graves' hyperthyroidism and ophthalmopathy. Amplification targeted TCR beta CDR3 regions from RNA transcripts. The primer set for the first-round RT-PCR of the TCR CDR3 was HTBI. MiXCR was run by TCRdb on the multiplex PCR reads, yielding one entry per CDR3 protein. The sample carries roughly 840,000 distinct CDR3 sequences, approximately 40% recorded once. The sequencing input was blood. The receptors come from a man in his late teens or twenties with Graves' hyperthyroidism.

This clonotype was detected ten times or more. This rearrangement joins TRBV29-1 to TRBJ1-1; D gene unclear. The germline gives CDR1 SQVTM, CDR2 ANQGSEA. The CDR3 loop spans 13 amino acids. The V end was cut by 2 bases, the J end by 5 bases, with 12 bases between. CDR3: CSVERLGGTEAFF. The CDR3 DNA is TGCAGCGTTGAAAGACTCGGAGGGACTGAAGCTTTCTTT. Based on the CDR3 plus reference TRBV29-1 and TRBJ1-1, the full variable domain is SAVISQKPSRDICQRGTSLTIQCQVDSQVTMMFWYRQQPGQSLTLIATANQGSEATYESGFVIDKFPISRPNLTFSTLTVSNMSPEDSSIYLCSVERLGGTEAFFGQGTRLTVV.

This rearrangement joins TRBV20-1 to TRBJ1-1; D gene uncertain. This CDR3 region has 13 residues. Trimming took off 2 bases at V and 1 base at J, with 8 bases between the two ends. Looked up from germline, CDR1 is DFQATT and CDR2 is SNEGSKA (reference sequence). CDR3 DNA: TGCAGTGCTAGACAGCTTGAGAACACTGAAGCTTTCTTT. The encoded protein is CSARQLENTEAFF.

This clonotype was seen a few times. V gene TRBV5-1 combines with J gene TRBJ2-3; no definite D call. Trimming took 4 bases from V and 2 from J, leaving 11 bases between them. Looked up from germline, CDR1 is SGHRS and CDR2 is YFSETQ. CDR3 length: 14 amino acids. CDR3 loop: CASSPDGDTDTQYF. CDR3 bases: TGCGCCAGCAGCCCGGACGGAGACACAGATACGCAGTATTTT. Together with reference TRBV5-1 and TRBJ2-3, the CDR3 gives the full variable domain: KAGVTQTPRYLIKTRGQQVTLSCSPISGHRSVSWYQQTPGQGLQFLFEYFSETQRNKGNFPGRFSGRQFSNSRSEMNVSTLELGDSALYLCASSPDGDTDTQYFGPGTRLTVL.

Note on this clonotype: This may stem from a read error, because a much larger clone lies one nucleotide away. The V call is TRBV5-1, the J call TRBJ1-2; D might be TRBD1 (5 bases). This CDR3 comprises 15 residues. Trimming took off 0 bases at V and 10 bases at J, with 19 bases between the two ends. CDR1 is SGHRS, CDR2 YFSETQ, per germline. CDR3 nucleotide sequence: TGCGCCAGCAGCTTGGACCTTCCGCCCAGGGATGACTACACCTTC. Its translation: CASSLDLPPRDDYTF.

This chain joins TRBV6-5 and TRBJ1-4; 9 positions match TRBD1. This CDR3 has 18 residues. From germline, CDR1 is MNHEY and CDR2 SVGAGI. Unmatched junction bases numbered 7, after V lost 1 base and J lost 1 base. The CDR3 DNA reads TGTGCCAGCAGTTACTTCGTCCCGGGACAGGGAACTAATGAAAAACTGTTTTTT. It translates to CASSYFVPGQGTNEKLFF.

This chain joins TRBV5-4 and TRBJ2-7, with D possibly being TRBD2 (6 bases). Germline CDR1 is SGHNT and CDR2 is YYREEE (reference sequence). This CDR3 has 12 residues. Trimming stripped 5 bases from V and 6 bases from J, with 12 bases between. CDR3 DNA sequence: TGTGCCAGCAGTAACGGGAGTCCCGAGCAGTACTTC. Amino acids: CASSNGSPEQYF.

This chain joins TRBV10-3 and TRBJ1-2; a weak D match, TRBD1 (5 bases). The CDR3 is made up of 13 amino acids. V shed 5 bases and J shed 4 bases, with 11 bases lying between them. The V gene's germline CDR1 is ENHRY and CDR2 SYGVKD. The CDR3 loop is CAISQGGIYGYTF. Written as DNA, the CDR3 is TGTGCCATCAGTCAGGGAGGAATCTATGGCTACACCTTC.

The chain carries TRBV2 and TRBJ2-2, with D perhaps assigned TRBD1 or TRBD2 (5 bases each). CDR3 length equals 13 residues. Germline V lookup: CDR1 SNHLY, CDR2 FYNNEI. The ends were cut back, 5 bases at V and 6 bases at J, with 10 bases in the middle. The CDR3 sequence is CASSWMGAGELFF. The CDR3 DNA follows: TGTGCCAGCAGTTGGATGGGGGCCGGGGAGCTGTTTTTT.

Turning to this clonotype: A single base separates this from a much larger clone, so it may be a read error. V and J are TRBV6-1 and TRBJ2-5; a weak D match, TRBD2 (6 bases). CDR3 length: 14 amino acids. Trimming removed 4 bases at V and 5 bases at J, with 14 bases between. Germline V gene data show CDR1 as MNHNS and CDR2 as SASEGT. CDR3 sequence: CASSGSLARETQYF. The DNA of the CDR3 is TGTGCCAGCAGTGGAAGCCTAGCGAGGGAGACCCAGTACTTC.

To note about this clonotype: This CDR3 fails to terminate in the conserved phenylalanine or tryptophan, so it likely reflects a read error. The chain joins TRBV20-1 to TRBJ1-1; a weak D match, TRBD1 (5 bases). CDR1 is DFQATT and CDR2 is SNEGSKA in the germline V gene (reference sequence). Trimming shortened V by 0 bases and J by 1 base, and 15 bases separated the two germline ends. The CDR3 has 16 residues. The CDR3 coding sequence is TGCAGTGCTAGAGAGCGAGGGCGCGGGGGGAACACTGAAGCTTTCCTT. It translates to CSARERGRGGNTEAFL.

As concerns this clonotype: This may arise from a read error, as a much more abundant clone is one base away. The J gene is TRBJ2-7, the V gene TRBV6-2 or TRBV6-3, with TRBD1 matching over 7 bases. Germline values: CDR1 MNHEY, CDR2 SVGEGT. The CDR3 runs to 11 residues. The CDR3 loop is CAISGRTGQYF. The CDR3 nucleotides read TGTGCCATCAGTGGTCGGACAGGGCAGTACTTC.

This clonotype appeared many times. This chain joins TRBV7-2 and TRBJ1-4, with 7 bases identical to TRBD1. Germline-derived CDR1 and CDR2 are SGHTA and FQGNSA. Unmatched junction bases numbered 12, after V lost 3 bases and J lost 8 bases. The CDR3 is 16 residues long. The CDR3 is CASSFQPTGSGEKLFF. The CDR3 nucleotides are TGTGCCAGCAGCTTCCAACCGACAGGGTCAGGGGAAAAACTGTTTTTT.

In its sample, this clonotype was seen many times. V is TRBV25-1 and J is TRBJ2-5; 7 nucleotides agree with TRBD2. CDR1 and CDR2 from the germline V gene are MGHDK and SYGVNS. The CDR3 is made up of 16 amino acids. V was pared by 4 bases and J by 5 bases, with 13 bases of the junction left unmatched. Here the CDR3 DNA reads TGTGCCAGCAGTGGAGGGGAGGGTTCCCCTCCGGAGACCCAGTACTTC. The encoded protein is CASSGGEGSPPETQYF.

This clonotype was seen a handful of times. The CDR3 reads CASRSPGQAADEAFF. CDR3 coding DNA: TGTGCCAGCAGATCACCGGGACAGGCGGCCGACGAAGCTTTCTTT. This chain connects TRBV6-5 to TRBJ1-1; 8 bases agree with TRBD1. The germline CDR1 and CDR2 sequences are MNHEY and SVGAGI. The CDR3 is made up of 15 amino acids. J was trimmed by 8 bases and V by 6 bases; bases with no gene match: 14.

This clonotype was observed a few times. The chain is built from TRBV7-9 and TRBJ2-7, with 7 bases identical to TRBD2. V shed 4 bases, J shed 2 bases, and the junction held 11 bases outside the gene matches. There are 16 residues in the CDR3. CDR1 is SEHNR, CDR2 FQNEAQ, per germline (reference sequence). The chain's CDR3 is CASSSKTSRHAYEQYF. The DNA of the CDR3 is TGTGCCAGCAGCTCCAAGACTAGCCGCCATGCCTACGAGCAGTACTTC.

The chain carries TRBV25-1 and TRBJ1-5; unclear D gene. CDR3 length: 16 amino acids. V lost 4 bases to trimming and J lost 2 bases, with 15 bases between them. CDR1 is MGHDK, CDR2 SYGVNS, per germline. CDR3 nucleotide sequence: TGTGCCAGCAGTGCTAGAGACCGGACGGGCAATCAGCCCCAGCATTTT. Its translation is CASSARDRTGNQPQHF.

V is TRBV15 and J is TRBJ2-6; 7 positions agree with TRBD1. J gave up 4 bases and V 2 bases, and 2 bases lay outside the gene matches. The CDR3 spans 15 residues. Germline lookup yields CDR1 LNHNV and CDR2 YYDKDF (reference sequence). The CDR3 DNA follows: TGTGCCACCAGCAGACCGGGACAGGGGGCCAACGTCCTGACTTTC. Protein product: CATSRPGQGANVLTF. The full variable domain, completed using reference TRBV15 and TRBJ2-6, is DAMVIQNPRYQVTQFGKPVTLSCSQTLNHNVMYWYQQKSSQAPKLLFHYYDKDFNNEADTPDNFQSRRPNTSFCFLDIRSPGLGDTAMYLCATSRPGQGANVLTFGAGSRLTVL.

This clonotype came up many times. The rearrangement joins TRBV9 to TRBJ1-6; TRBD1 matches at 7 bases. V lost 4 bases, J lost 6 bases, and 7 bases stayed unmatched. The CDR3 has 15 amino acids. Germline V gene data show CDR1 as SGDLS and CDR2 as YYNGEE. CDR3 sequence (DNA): TGTGCCAGCAGCCCCGGAGCAGGGGGTAATTCACCCCTCCACTTT. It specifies CASSPGAGGNSPLHF.

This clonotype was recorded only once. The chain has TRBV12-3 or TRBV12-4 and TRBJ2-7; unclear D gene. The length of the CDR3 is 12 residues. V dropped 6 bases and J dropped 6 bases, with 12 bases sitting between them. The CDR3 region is CASSRTTGEQYF. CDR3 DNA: TGTGCCAGCAGCCGGACGACGGGCGAGCAGTACTTC.

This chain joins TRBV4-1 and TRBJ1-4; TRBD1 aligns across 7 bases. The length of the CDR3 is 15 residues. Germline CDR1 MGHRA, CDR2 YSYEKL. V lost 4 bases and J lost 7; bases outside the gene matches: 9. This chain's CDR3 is CASSLGGGAVEKLFF. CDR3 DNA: TGCGCCAGCAGCCTGGGAGGGGGCGCCGTTGAAAAACTGTTTTTT.

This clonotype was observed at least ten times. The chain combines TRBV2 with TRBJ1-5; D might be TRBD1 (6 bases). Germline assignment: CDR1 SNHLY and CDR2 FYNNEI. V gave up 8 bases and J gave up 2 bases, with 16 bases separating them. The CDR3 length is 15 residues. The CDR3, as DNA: TGTGCCAGCCAAAACAGGGCCGTAGGCAATCAGCCCCAGCATTTT. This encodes CASQNRAVGNQPQHF.

CDR3 region: CASSIEDTGELFF. The CDR3 region has the DNA TGTGCCAGTAGTATTGAGGATACCGGGGAGCTGTTTTTT. The V and J genes are TRBV19 and TRBJ2-2; no clear D gene. The germline V gene encodes CDR1 LNHDA and CDR2 SQIVND (reference sequence). Trimming took 3 bases from V and 5 from J, leaving 7 bases between them. The CDR3 totals 13 residues.

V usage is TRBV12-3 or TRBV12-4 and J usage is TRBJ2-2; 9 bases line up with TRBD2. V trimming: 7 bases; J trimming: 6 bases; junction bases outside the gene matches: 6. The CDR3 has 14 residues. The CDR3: CASTAGGPSGELFF. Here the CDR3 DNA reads TGTGCCAGCACCGCGGGAGGGCCCTCCGGGGAGCTGTTTTTT.

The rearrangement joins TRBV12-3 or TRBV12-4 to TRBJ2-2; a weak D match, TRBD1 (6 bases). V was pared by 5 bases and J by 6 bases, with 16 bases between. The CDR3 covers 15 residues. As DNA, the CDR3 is TGTGCCAGCAGTCCTATACCCGGGACACCCGGGGAGCTGTTTTTT. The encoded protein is CASSPIPGTPGELFF.

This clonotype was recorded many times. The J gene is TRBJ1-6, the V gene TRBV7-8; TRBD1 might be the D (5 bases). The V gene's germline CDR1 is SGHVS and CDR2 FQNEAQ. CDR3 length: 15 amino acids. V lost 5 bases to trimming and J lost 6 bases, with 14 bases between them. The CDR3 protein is CASSPWDSTNSPLHF. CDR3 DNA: TGTGCCAGCAGCCCCTGGGACTCCACTAATTCACCCCTCCACTTT. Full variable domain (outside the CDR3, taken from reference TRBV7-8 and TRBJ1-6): GAGVSQSPRYKVAKRGQDVALRCDPISGHVSLFWYQQALGQGPEFLTYFQNEAQLDKSGLPSDRFFAERPEGSVSTLKIQRTQQEDSAVYLCASSPWDSTNSPLHFGNGTRLTVT.

CDR3 loop: CASSYNGGSGNTIYF. The CDR3 nucleotides read TGTGCCAGCAGTTACAACGGGGGCTCTGGAAACACCATATATTTT. This chain links TRBV12-3 or TRBV12-4 with TRBJ1-3; D is perhaps TRBD1 (5 bases). The V and J ends lost 4 bases and 0 bases respectively, with 10 bases between them. CDR3 length: 15 amino acids.

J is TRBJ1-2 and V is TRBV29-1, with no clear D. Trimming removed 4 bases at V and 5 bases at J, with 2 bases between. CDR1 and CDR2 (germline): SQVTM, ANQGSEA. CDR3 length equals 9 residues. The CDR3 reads CSVGYGYTF. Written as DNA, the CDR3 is TGCAGCGTTGGATATGGCTACACCTTC.

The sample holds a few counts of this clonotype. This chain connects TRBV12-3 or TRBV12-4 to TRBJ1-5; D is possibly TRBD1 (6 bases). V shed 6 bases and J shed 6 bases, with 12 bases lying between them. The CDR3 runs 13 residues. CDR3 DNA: TGTGCCAGCAGCCAGAGACAGGCTCAGCCCCAGCATTTT. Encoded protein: CASSQRQAQPQHF.

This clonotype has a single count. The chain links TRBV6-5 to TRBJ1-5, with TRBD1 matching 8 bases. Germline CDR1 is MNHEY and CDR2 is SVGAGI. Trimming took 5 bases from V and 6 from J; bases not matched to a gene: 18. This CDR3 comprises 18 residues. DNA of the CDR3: TGTGCCAGCAGTCTCGTTGCACAGGGGGGCATTGGGAGTCAGCCCCAGCATTTT. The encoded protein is CASSLVAQGGIGSQPQHF.

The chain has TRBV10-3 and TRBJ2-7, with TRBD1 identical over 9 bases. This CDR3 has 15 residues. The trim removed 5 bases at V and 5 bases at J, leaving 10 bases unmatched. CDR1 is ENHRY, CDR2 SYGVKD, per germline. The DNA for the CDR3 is TGTGCCATCAGTTTGGGACAGGGAGGGATCCACGAGCAGTACTTC. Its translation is CAISLGQGGIHEQYF.

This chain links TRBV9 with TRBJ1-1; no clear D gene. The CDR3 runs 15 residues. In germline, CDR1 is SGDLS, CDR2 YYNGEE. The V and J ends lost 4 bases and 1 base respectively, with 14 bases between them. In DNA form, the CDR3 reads TGTGCCAGCAGCTCACTTGGGCGCTCGAACACTGAAGCTTTCTTT. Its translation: CASSSLGRSNTEAFF. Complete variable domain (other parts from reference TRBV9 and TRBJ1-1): DSGVTQTPKHLITATGQRVTLRCSPRSGDLSVYWYQQSLDQGLQFLIQYYNGEERAKGNILERFSAQQFPDLHSELNLSSLELGDSALYFCASSSLGRSNTEAFFGQGTRLTVV.